The T cell receptor (beta chain) under discussion was sequenced for a study of response to subunit inactivated influenza vaccine. Study-wide results and caveats: Authors suggested that a seasonal influenza vaccination recruits few new T cells each time.

Germline assignment: CDR1 SGHTA and CDR2 FQGNSA. This CDR3 has 14 residues. After removal of 2 bases from V and 5 bases from J, the junction contained 4 bases not matched to a gene. In regard to this clonotype: Its matching antigen is unknown.

TCRdb used MiXCR to reprocess the RT-PCR reads, holding one entry per CDR3 protein. The sample lists about 780,000 distinct CDR3 sequences, 15% to 20% occurring once. This chain links TRBV7-2 with TRBJ2-7, with TRBD2 matching over 9 bases. Specimen: PBMCs from blood, collected approximately 5 days after vaccination. This receptor was obtained from a man aged 50 to 59 who received an inactivated influenza vaccine. The CDR3 region has the DNA TGTGCCAGCAGCTTAAGCAGCGGGAGGAACGAGCAGTACTTC. As protein: CASSLSSGRNEQYF.